Listed here are 21 T cell receptor beta chains from one sample, sequenced in a study of cytomegalovirus exposure and HLA in healthy donors. TCRdb keeps only in-frame clones here, not all; method: immunoSEQ multiplex PCR. The table includes some 160,000 clones, about nine tenths detected once. The sequenced material came from PBMCs. The receptors derive from a man between 18 and 29 years old in good health and CMV-seronegative.

The gene calls are TRBV7-8 and TRBJ1-2, with 7 bases that match TRBD1. Per the germline V gene, CDR1 is SGHVS and CDR2 is FQNEAQ. V lost 2 bases to trimming and J lost 6 bases; unmatched junction nucleotides: 3. The CDR3 spans 13 residues. CDR3 nucleotides: TGTGCCAGCAGCTTAAATACAGGGGATGGCTACACCTTC. Residues: CASSLNTGDGYTF.

V gene TRBV25-1 combines with J gene TRBJ1-3, with D possibly being TRBD1 (5 bases). Trimming left V 4 bases short and J 2 bases short, with 9 bases between. Germline-derived CDR1 and CDR2 are MGHDK and SYGVNS. The length of the CDR3 is 14 residues. This CDR3 reads CASSVQGTGNTIYF. The CDR3 DNA reads TGTGCCAGCAGTGTCCAGGGAACTGGAAACACCATATATTTT.

The chain uses TRBV27 and TRBJ2-2, with a tentative D call TRBD1 (5 bases). V dropped 5 bases and J dropped 4 bases, with 20 bases sitting between them. CDR3 length equals 17 residues. Germline V gives CDR1 MNHEY, CDR2 SMNVEV (reference sequence). This chain's CDR3 is CASSDLGVDRATGELFF. The CDR3 coding sequence is TGTGCCAGCAGTGACCTAGGGGTGGATCGGGCCACCGGGGAGCTGTTTTTT.

The V and J genes are TRBV7-5 and TRBJ1-1; the D call in the table, TRBD1, was not verified against the DNA. TRBV7-5 is a recognized pseudogene. The CDR3 has 14 amino acids. CDR3 amino acids: CVRSLGGTDEEAFF. For the CDR3, the DNA is TGTGTCAGAAGCTTGGGTGGGACAGACGAAGAAGCTTTCTTT.

The V gene is TRBV5-1, the J gene TRBJ2-7, with a possible D match to TRBD2 (5 bases). Trimming stripped 0 bases from V and 6 bases from J, with 10 bases between. Germline V gene sequence: CDR1 SGHRS, CDR2 YFSETQ. The CDR3 totals 13 residues. The CDR3: CASSLAGNFEQYF. CDR3 DNA sequence: TGCGCCAGCAGCTTGGCCGGGAACTTCGAGCAGTACTTC. Using reference TRBV5-1 and TRBJ2-7 for the parts outside the CDR3, the full variable domain is KAGVTQTPRYLIKTRGQQVTLSCSPISGHRSVSWYQQTPGQGLQFLFEYFSETQRNKGNFPGRFSGRQFSNSRSEMNVSTLELGDSALYLCASSLAGNFEQYFGPGTRLTVT.

The gene calls are TRBV7-9 and TRBJ1-1, with D perhaps TRBD1 (6 bases). Germline CDR1 reads SEHNR; CDR2 reads FQNEAQ (reference sequence). Trimming removed 5 bases from V and 5 bases from J, with 21 bases in between. The CDR3 runs to 16 residues. This CDR3 reads CASSPPAQGDGTEAFF. CDR3 coding DNA: TGTGCCAGCAGCCCTCCAGCACAGGGAGATGGGACTGAAGCTTTCTTT. Complete variable domain (other parts from reference TRBV7-9 and TRBJ1-1): DTGVSQNPRHKITKRGQNVTFRCDPISEHNRLYWYRQTLGQGPEFLTYFQNEAQLEKSRLLSDRFSAERPKGSFSTLEIQRTEQGDSAMYLCASSPPAQGDGTEAFFGQGTRLTVV.

J is TRBJ2-3 and V is TRBV4-3, with 8 bases aligning to TRBD2. CDR3 size: 16 residues. CDR1 and CDR2 from the germline V gene are LGHNA and YSLEER. V lost 2 bases to trimming and J lost 5 bases; unmatched junction nucleotides: 9. CDR3 amino acids: CASSQQLADTRDTQYF. The DNA for the CDR3 is TGCGCCAGCAGCCAACAACTAGCGGATACCAGAGATACGCAGTATTTT.

The CDR3 spells CASRLKDRGRHQPQHF. CDR3 nucleotides: TGTGCCAGTAGGCTAAAAGACAGGGGCCGGCATCAGCCCCAGCATTTT. This sequence joins TRBV19 and TRBJ1-5; 8 nucleotides line up with TRBD1. The CDR3 is made up of 16 amino acids. V lost 6 bases to trimming and J lost 5 bases; unmatched junction nucleotides: 12. CDR1 and CDR2 (germline): LNHDA, SQIVND (reference sequence).

This chain uses TRBV5-6 with TRBJ2-7, with 7 nucleotides matching TRBD1. CDR1 is SGHDT and CDR2 is YYEEEE in the germline V gene. The ends lost 4 bases at V and 5 bases at J; junction bases unmatched: 15. The CDR3 is made up of 16 amino acids. CDR3 amino acids: CASSPLGTASGDEQYV. The CDR3 bases are TGTGCCAGCAGCCCCCTCGGGACAGCCTCCGGGGACGAGCAGTACGTC.

The chain carries TRBV10-3 and TRBJ2-2; D is perhaps TRBD2 (6 bases). Trimming stripped 6 bases from V and 5 bases from J, with 16 bases between. CDR1 and CDR2 from the germline V gene are ENHRY and SYGVKD. The CDR3 totals 15 residues. This CDR3 reads CAIRDITGGTGELFF. CDR3 nucleotides: TGTGCCATCAGGGACATCACCGGGGGAACCGGGGAGCTGTTTTTT.

V is TRBV4-1 and J is TRBJ1-5; 7 positions match TRBD1. Per germline, CDR1 MGHRA and CDR2 YSYEKL. The J segment lost 0 bases and the V segment lost 5 bases, leaving 1 base of the junction unmatched. This CDR3 has 14 residues. CDR3 nucleotides: TGCGCCAGCAGCGGGACAGATAGCAATCAGCCCCAGCATTTT. As protein: CASSGTDSNQPQHF.

J is TRBJ2-1 and V is TRBV7-9; tentatively, D is TRBD2 (5 bases). This CDR3 has 15 residues. Looked up from germline, CDR1 is SEHNR and CDR2 is FQNEAQ (reference sequence). Trimming removed 5 bases at V and 4 bases at J, with 15 bases between. Here the CDR3 reads CASSQRELSYNEQFF. CDR3 in DNA: TGTGCCAGCAGCCAAAGGGAGCTTTCGTACAATGAGCAGTTCTTC.

This clone was picked up one time. The chain couples TRBV9 to TRBJ2-1; a possible D gene is TRBD2 (6 bases). The CDR3 length is 14 residues. The germline V and J ends were trimmed by 4 bases and 5 bases, with 13 bases remaining between them. Per germline, CDR1 SGDLS and CDR2 YYNGEE. The CDR3, as DNA: TGTGCCAGCAGCCCGCCGGGACTCCACAATGAGCAGTTCTTC. It specifies CASSPPGLHNEQFF.

The chain is built from TRBV5-1 and TRBJ2-5, with 12 bases matching TRBD2. J gave up 1 base and V 0 bases, and 1 base lay outside the gene matches. The CDR3 is 16 amino acids. The germline V gene has CDR1 SGHRS and CDR2 YFSETQ. CDR3 DNA: TGCGCCAGCAGCTTGGAGACTAGCGGGGGCCAAGAGACCCAGTACTTC. It is translated as CASSLETSGGQETQYF.

V and J are TRBV5-1 and TRBJ2-2; tentatively, D is TRBD2 (5 bases). Germline V gene data show CDR1 as SGHRS and CDR2 as YFSETQ. The CDR3 length is 15 residues. V was trimmed by 4 bases and J by 6 bases, leaving 16 bases between them. This CDR3 reads CASSPRNGRAGELFF. The CDR3 DNA sequence: TGCGCCAGCAGCCCCCGGAACGGGCGGGCCGGGGAGCTGTTTTTT. The full variable domain, in which reference TRBV5-1 and TRBJ2-2 provide the parts outside the CDR3, is KAGVTQTPRYLIKTRGQQVTLSCSPISGHRSVSWYQQTPGQGLQFLFEYFSETQRNKGNFPGRFSGRQFSNSRSEMNVSTLELGDSALYLCASSPRNGRAGELFFGEGSRLTVL.

The chain couples TRBV9 to TRBJ2-2; 14 bases align to TRBD2. CDR1 and CDR2 (germline): SGDLS, YYNGEE. CDR3 length: 20 amino acids. V was clipped by 4 bases and J by 4 bases; unmatched bases: 15. This chain's CDR3 is CASSHHGTSGSGGLTGELFF. The DNA for the CDR3 is TGTGCCAGCAGCCATCACGGGACTAGCGGGAGCGGGGGGCTCACCGGGGAGCTGTTTTTT.

This chain uses TRBV28 with TRBJ2-1, with D possibly being TRBD1 (5 bases). Germline values: CDR1 MDHEN, CDR2 SYDVKM. The CDR3 sequence is 12 residues long. V was pared by 5 bases and J by 10 bases, with 12 bases between. The CDR3 loop reads CASSRSGREQFF. CDR3 nucleotide sequence: TGTGCCAGCAGTCGTTCAGGGCGGGAGCAGTTCTTC.

A single count supports this clone. The rearrangement uses TRBV7-6 and TRBJ2-2, with 8 nucleotides matching TRBD1. The CDR3 extends over 12 amino acids. The germline gives CDR1 SGHVS, CDR2 FNYEAQ. With V trimmed by 5 bases and J by 12 bases, 5 bases remained unmatched. The CDR3 region is CASSPGQGQLFF. CDR3 nucleotides: TGTGCCAGCAGCCCAGGACAGGGCCAGCTGTTTTTT.

V is TRBV28 and J is TRBJ2-1, with 8 bases fitting TRBD2. The CDR3 extends over 12 amino acids. Per the germline V gene, CDR1 is MDHEN and CDR2 is SYDVKM. V lost 4 bases to trimming and J lost 16 bases; unmatched junction nucleotides: 9. This CDR3 is CASSSGTSGCFF. CDR3 DNA sequence: TGTGCCAGCAGTTCAGGGACTAGTGGGTGTTTCTTC.

V usage is TRBV10-1 and J usage is TRBJ2-2; TRBD1 matches 9 bases. Germline CDR1 is WNHNN and CDR2 is SYGVQD (reference sequence). The J segment lost 6 bases and the V segment lost 5 bases, leaving 16 bases of the junction unmatched. There are 18 residues in the CDR3. The CDR3 DNA follows: TGCGCCAGCAGTTCTACCGATATGGGACAGGGAAGAGCCGGGGAGCTGTTTTTT. Its protein is CASSSTDMGQGRAGELFF.

The chain has TRBV4-1 and TRBJ2-7; the D gene is possibly TRBD2 (5 bases). The CDR3 length is 12 residues. Trimming removed 6 bases at V and 7 bases at J, with 13 bases between. Per the germline V gene, CDR1 is MGHRA and CDR2 is YSYEKL. CDR3 nucleotide sequence: TGCGCCAGCAGTCCTCGTTCGGGGGAGCAGTACTTC. This gives the protein CASSPRSGEQYF.